These 5 T cell receptor beta chains were sequenced from one sample in a study of yellow fever vaccine responses in identical twins (dated by TCRdb to 2017 to 2018). The library relied on RT-PCR. Sequenced using an Illumina HiSeq 2500. TCRdb ran its own pipeline on the public reads, namely fastp trimming at Q25 and MiXCR clone calling, and kept in-frame beta chains. Records with the same CDR3 protein are collapsed into one entry carrying the most frequent genes and DNA. The sample table records approximately 15,000 distinct CDR3 sequences; 82% of these occur just once. The top ten clonotypes cover 1.8% of the sample. The starting material was T cells from blood (PBMCs), unsorted or a sorted subset (not recorded which), obtained before or after yellow fever vaccination (not recorded which). Receptors originate from a woman between 18 and 30 years old who received the yellow fever vaccine. Donor details come from another sample of the same person, matched by shared clones.

V is TRBV6-8 and J is TRBJ2-6; TRBD2 might be the D (6 bases). Germline loops: CDR1 MNHGY, CDR2 SAAAGT. V shed 0 bases and J shed 0 bases, with 12 bases lying between them. CDR3 length equals 18 residues. The CDR3 nucleotides read TGTGCCAGCAGTTACTCTGGTGGGGGACTCTCTGGGGCCAACGTCCTGACTTTC. Protein: CASSYSGGGLSGANVLTF.

The rearrangement links TRBV12-3 or TRBV12-4 to TRBJ1-1, with unresolved D. V was pared by 6 bases and J by 0 bases, with 14 bases between. The CDR3 runs 15 residues. CDR3 nucleotide sequence: TGTGCCAGCAGCCTTCGGAGGGAGATGAACACTGAAGCTTTCTTT. Encoded protein: CASSLRREMNTEAFF.

The V gene is TRBV11-2, the J gene TRBJ2-7, with D hard to call. The CDR3 length is 16 residues. The V gene's germline CDR1 is SGHAT and CDR2 FQNNGV. V was clipped by 5 bases and J by 7 bases, with 24 bases between them. This CDR3 reads CASSPPPGLDEREQYF. As DNA, the CDR3 is TGTGCCAGCAGCCCACCCCCTGGGCTAGATGAGAGGGAGCAGTACTTC.

The genes are TRBV2 and TRBJ1-2; 7 bases map to TRBD1. Germline CDR1 and CDR2: SNHLY and FYNNEI. J gave up 5 bases and V 5 bases, and 2 bases lay outside the gene matches. The CDR3 contains 12 residues. The CDR3, as DNA: TGTGCCAGCAGTCAACAGGGGTATGGCTACACCTTC. It yields the protein CASSQQGYGYTF.

This clonotype was counted between two and nine times. The J gene is TRBJ2-7, the V gene TRBV3-1, with D perhaps TRBD1 (5 bases). Per germline, CDR1 LGHDT and CDR2 YNNKEL (reference sequence). This CDR3 comprises 14 residues. Trimming cost V 1 base and J 2 bases, with 9 bases left between them. CDR3 DNA sequence: TGTGCCAGCAGCCAAGCTGGGGCCGCCTACGAGCAGTACTTC. Residues: CASSQAGAAYEQYF.